The 4 T cell receptor beta chains reported below all come from one sample, sequenced in a study of early T cells in non-severe SARS-CoV-2 infection (dated by TCRdb to the early 2020s). Library preparation was by 5' RACE. TCRdb records NextSeq 500 as the sequencer. TCRdb itself trimmed the public reads at Q25 with fastp, ran MiXCR and retained productive beta chains. Every entry covers one CDR3 protein and lists the most common genes and DNA from its rows. Across this sample there are roughly 70,000 distinct CDR3 sequences, with over 10% seen only once. Roughly 8.3% of the sample goes to the ten largest clones. What was sequenced was whole blood. The receptors come from an adult who was a healthcare worker with PCR-confirmed SARS-CoV-2 infection or an uninfected control (not recorded which).

CDR3 DNA sequence: TGCAGCGTTGAAGAGGGCGGGAGGGGCGAGCAGTACTTC. Translation gives CSVEEGGRGEQYF. The chain is built from TRBV29-1 and TRBJ2-7; TRBD2 matches 9 bases. The V gene end was trimmed by 0 bases and the J gene end by 6 bases; junction bases not matched to a gene: 3. The germline V gene encodes CDR1 SQVTM and CDR2 ANQGSEA. CDR3 length: 13 residues.

This clonotype was detected ten times or more. The chain joins TRBV29-1 to TRBJ1-5; no reliable D call. The CDR3 extends over 13 amino acids. Germline CDR1 SQVTM, CDR2 ANQGSEA. The ends were cut back, 2 bases at V and 7 bases at J, with 12 bases in the middle. The DNA of the CDR3 is TGCAGCGTTGAATATGGTGTAGGACAGCCCCAGCATTTT. It translates to CSVEYGVGQPQHF. The full variable domain, in which reference TRBV29-1 and TRBJ1-5 provide the parts outside the CDR3, is SAVISQKPSRDICQRGTSLTIQCQVDSQVTMMFWYRQQPGQSLTLIATANQGSEATYESGFVIDKFPISRPNLTFSTLTVSNMSPEDSSIYLCSVEYGVGQPQHFGDGTRLSIL.

This clonotype appeared many times. V is TRBV29-1 and J is TRBJ1-5, with a weak D call TRBD1 (5 bases). The germline V and J ends were trimmed by 6 bases and 3 bases, with 12 bases remaining between them. The CDR3 length is 13 residues. The germline V gene has CDR1 SQVTM and CDR2 ANQGSEA. CDR3 in amino acids: CSVADSVNQPQHF. The CDR3 DNA is TGCAGCGTGGCCGACAGTGTCAATCAGCCCCAGCATTTT.

The V call is TRBV7-9, the J call TRBJ1-2; D is unclear. The V and J ends lost 5 bases and 2 bases respectively, with 12 bases between them. CDR3 length: 14 residues. Germline lookup yields CDR1 SEHNR and CDR2 FQNEAQ (reference sequence). The chain's CDR3 is CASSPTGTNYGYTF. The CDR3 nucleotides are TGTGCCAGCAGCCCAACGGGCACCAACTATGGCTACACCTTC.